The 29 T cell receptor beta chains reported below all come from one sample, sequenced in a study of blood T cell repertoires in COVID-19. Generated by immunoSEQ multiplex PCR, the TCRdb table keeps only in-frame clones and is missing some. The sample lists fewer than 350,000 clones, around 91% occurring once. Sequencing input: PBMCs or T cells enriched from blood (not recorded which). All receptors derive from a woman between 40 and 50 years old who had recovered from COVID-19.

This clone was detected only a few times. The chain's CDR3 is CSVRILGDEQYF. The CDR3 DNA is TGCAGCGTTCGGATTCTAGGTGACGAGCAGTACTTC. The chain is built from TRBV29-1 and TRBJ2-7; no firm D call. Germline V lookup: CDR1 SQVTM, CDR2 ANQGSEA. The CDR3 has 12 amino acids. Trimming removed 5 bases from V and 5 bases from J, with 13 bases in between.

The chain employs TRBV28 and TRBJ2-7; D remains ambiguous. CDR3 length: 12 amino acids. Germline V CDR1 and CDR2: MDHEN, SYDVKM. V was shortened by 8 bases and J by 0 bases, with 8 bases between the two germline ends. The CDR3 loop is CASYTNSYEQYF. As DNA, the CDR3 is TGTGCCAGCTACACAAACTCCTACGAGCAGTACTTC.

The chain combines TRBV7-3 with TRBJ1-1; D gene unclear. The germline V gene encodes CDR1 SGHTA and CDR2 FQGTGA. V lost 6 bases and J lost 1, with 12 bases in between. CDR3 length: 14 residues. The DNA for the CDR3 is TGTGCCAGCAGGGCGGTCGGAGGGAACACTGAAGCTTTCTTT. It specifies CASRAVGGNTEAFF.

The chain is built from TRBV7-9 and TRBJ2-7; TRBD2 aligns across 12 bases. The germline V gene encodes CDR1 SEHNR and CDR2 FQNEAQ (reference sequence). The CDR3 has 15 amino acids. Germline trimming cut 1 base from V and 7 bases from J; bases unmatched to any gene: 5. The CDR3 sequence: CASSLGLAGDQEQYF. The CDR3 coding sequence is TGTGCCAGCAGCTTAGGACTAGCGGGGGATCAGGAGCAGTACTTC.

This clone was seen once. The chain is built from TRBV30 and TRBJ2-1; a weak D match, TRBD1 (5 bases). From germline, CDR1 is GTSNPN and CDR2 SVGIG (reference sequence). The CDR3 is 14 amino acids. V lost 3 bases to trimming and J lost 5 bases, with 14 bases between them. The CDR3 is CAWRGLVLNNEQFF. For the CDR3, the DNA is TGTGCCTGGAGGGGGCTAGTTCTCAACAATGAGCAGTTCTTC.

The gene calls are TRBV19 and TRBJ1-6, with TRBD1 as a possible D gene (6 bases). Trimming cost V 3 bases and J 8 bases, with 14 bases left between them. The CDR3 has 15 amino acids. Germline CDR1 reads LNHDA; CDR2 reads SQIVND (reference sequence). The CDR3 region has the DNA TGTGCCAGTAGTATTGGGCAGGGGTATTATTCACCCCTCCACTTT. Translated: CASSIGQGYYSPLHF.

This chain uses TRBV18 with TRBJ1-1; 7 bases agree with TRBD1. V dropped 6 bases and J dropped 2; count of bases not matched to a gene: 6. The CDR3 sequence is 14 residues long. Germline V gene sequence: CDR1 KGHSH, CDR2 LQKENI. The CDR3 protein is CASSLGTDNTEAFF. The CDR3 DNA is TGTGCCAGCTCCCTTGGGACAGATAACACTGAAGCTTTCTTT.

This clone came up a few times. V and J are TRBV6-5 and TRBJ1-1; D is unclear. V was clipped by 6 bases and J by 1 base, with 9 bases between them. The CDR3 extends over 13 amino acids. CDR1 is MNHEY, CDR2 SVGAGI, per germline. CDR3 in DNA: TGTGCCAGCAGACCCCGACAGAACACTGAAGCTTTCTTT. Amino acid sequence: CASRPRQNTEAFF.

The chain links TRBV18 to TRBJ1-2; D gene uncertain. The CDR3 covers 15 residues. CDR1 and CDR2 (germline): KGHSH, LQKENI. V lost 5 bases, J lost 1 base, and 14 bases lay in between. The CDR3 nucleotides read TGTGCCAGCTCAACTGAGGGTAGGGATAACTATGGCTACACCTTC. The encoded protein is CASSTEGRDNYGYTF.

The chain combines TRBV28 with TRBJ2-1, with 9 nucleotides matching TRBD1. The CDR3 runs 13 residues. Germline V lookup: CDR1 MDHEN, CDR2 SYDVKM. Trimming took 6 bases from V and 3 from J; bases not matched to a gene: 0. The CDR3 here is CASRTGGYNEQFF. In DNA, the CDR3 is TGTGCCAGCAGGACAGGGGGCTACAATGAGCAGTTCTTC.

The V call is TRBV11-3, the J call TRBJ2-3; the D gene is possibly TRBD2 (6 bases). The V and J ends lost 5 bases and 3 bases respectively, with 18 bases between them. The CDR3 is 16 residues long. CDR1 and CDR2 from the germline V gene are SGHNT and YENEEA. This chain's CDR3 is CASSPGSGRGTDTQYF. CDR3 coding DNA: TGTGCCAGCAGCCCAGGGTCCGGGAGAGGGACAGATACGCAGTATTTT.

This chain connects TRBV7-9 to TRBJ2-1; 8 bases fit TRBD2. V lost 0 bases, J lost 9 bases, and 7 bases stayed unmatched. CDR1 is SEHNR, CDR2 FQNEAQ, per germline (reference sequence). The CDR3 length is 15 residues. The CDR3 is CASSLAPAGVSEQFF. In nucleotides, the CDR3 is TGTGCCAGCAGCTTAGCGCCAGCGGGAGTCTCTGAGCAGTTCTTC.

This sequence joins TRBV29-1 and TRBJ2-7; tentatively, D is TRBD1 (8 bases). Trimming cost V 3 bases and J 10 bases, with 22 bases left between them. This CDR3 comprises 14 residues. CDR1 is SQVTM and CDR2 is ANQGSEA in the germline V gene. For the CDR3, the DNA is TGCAGCGTTGATGGGGGGGACAGGCGTGCTCCCCAGTACTTC. It translates to CSVDGGDRRAPQYF.

The chain is built from TRBV4-1 and TRBJ2-6, with 7 bases matching TRBD1. J lost 0 bases, V lost 0 bases, and 8 bases had no gene match. Germline V lookup: CDR1 MGHRA, CDR2 YSYEKL. This CDR3 spans 19 amino acids. The DNA for the CDR3 is TGCGCCAGCAGCCAAGATCGGACAGGTACTATCTCTGGGGCCAACGTCCTGACTTTC. Protein product: CASSQDRTGTISGANVLTF.

This clone was recorded a few times. The CDR3 sequence is CASSPPGGEYNEQFF. CDR3 sequence (DNA): TGTGCCAGCAGTCCCCCCGGCGGGGAGTACAATGAGCAGTTCTTC. V gene TRBV28 combines with J gene TRBJ2-1; D possibly corresponds to TRBD2 (6 bases). Trimming took off 5 bases at V and 4 bases at J, with 15 bases between the two ends. The CDR3 is 15 amino acids. Germline V lookup: CDR1 MDHEN, CDR2 SYDVKM.

This chain links TRBV5-4 with TRBJ2-2, with 9 bases aligning to TRBD1. Trimming took 4 bases from V and 7 from J; bases not matched to a gene: 8. The CDR3 loop spans 15 amino acids. Germline CDR1 SGHNT, CDR2 YYREEE (reference sequence). CDR3 DNA: TGTGCCAGCAGCCCGGGACAGGGAAGGATCGGGGAGCTGTTTTTT. This gives the protein CASSPGQGRIGELFF.

The chain is built from TRBV7-8 and TRBJ1-1; D ambiguous. The CDR3 runs 14 residues. Looked up from germline, CDR1 is SGHVS and CDR2 is FQNEAQ. Trimming removed 3 bases from V and 0 bases from J, with 8 bases in between. Here the CDR3 DNA reads TGTGCCAGCAGCTTCCTCCAGGTGAACACTGAAGCTTTCTTT. It yields the protein CASSFLQVNTEAFF.

The chain's CDR3 is CASSGPGTQYF. The CDR3 DNA is TGTGCCAGCAGTGGGCCGGGAACCCAGTACTTC. V gene TRBV2 combines with J gene TRBJ2-5; D may be TRBD2 (5 bases). The CDR3 extends over 11 amino acids. Trimming pared 4 bases from V and 8 bases from J, leaving 8 bases between. CDR1 SNHLY and CDR2 FYNNEI come from the germline V gene.

The chain links TRBV5-1 to TRBJ2-7; 8 positions match TRBD1. The ends lost 3 bases at V and 5 bases at J; junction bases unmatched: 10. The germline gives CDR1 SGHRS, CDR2 YFSETQ. This CDR3 spans 15 amino acids. The CDR3 spells CASSSLTGGIHEQYF. CDR3 coding DNA: TGCGCCAGCAGCTCCCTTACAGGGGGTATCCACGAGCAGTACTTC.

V usage is TRBV5-4 and J usage is TRBJ1-2; D is unclear. Germline CDR1 is SGHNT and CDR2 is YYREEE (reference sequence). The CDR3 length is 14 residues. V was clipped by 1 base and J by 3 bases, with 10 bases between them. CDR3 sequence: CASSLMLSDYGYTF. The DNA for the CDR3 is TGTGCCAGCAGCTTGATGTTGTCAGACTATGGCTACACCTTC.

This clone was detected only a few times. V gene TRBV6-2 or TRBV6-3 combines with J gene TRBJ1-1; D perhaps matches TRBD1 (5 bases). CDR1 and CDR2 (germline): MNHEY, SVGEGT. The CDR3 has 13 residues. V lost 3 bases and J 11 bases, leaving 16 bases between the germline ends. DNA for the CDR3: TGTGCCAGCAGTTATAGTTCGTCAGGACACGCTTTCTTT. Translated, it gives CASSYSSSGHAFF.

This clone was seen a handful of times. CDR3 bases: TGCGCCAGCAGCTGGGGGGTCAAAGAGGGAGAGACCCAGTACTTC. Its protein is CASSWGVKEGETQYF. The genes are TRBV5-1 and TRBJ2-5; tentative D call: TRBD2 (6 bases). Trimming took 3 bases from V and 4 from J, leaving 16 bases between them. Per germline, CDR1 SGHRS and CDR2 YFSETQ. The CDR3 loop spans 15 amino acids.

V is TRBV19 and J is TRBJ1-6; D unresolved. The V end was cut by 5 bases, the J end by 9 bases, with 5 bases between. The germline V gene encodes CDR1 LNHDA and CDR2 SQIVND (reference sequence). This CDR3 contains 11 residues. The CDR3 loop reads CASSAGSPLHF. The CDR3 region has the DNA TGTGCCAGTAGTGCGGGTTCACCCCTCCACTTT. Combining the CDR3 with reference TRBV19 and TRBJ1-6 gives the whole variable domain DGGITQSPKYLFRKEGQNVTLSCEQNLNHDAMYWYRQDPGQGLRLIYYSQIVNDFQKGDIAEGYSVSREKKESFPLTVTSAQKNPTAFYLCASSAGSPLHFGNGTRLTVT.

The chain couples TRBV5-1 to TRBJ1-5; no clear D gene. V shed 0 bases and J shed 4 bases, with 17 bases lying between them. The CDR3 is made up of 17 amino acids. The germline V gene has CDR1 SGHRS and CDR2 YFSETQ. CDR3 loop: CASSLGVGTLGNQPQHF. Written as DNA, the CDR3 is TGCGCCAGCAGCTTGGGGGTGGGCACGCTTGGTAATCAGCCCCAGCATTTT. Using reference TRBV5-1 and TRBJ1-5 for the parts outside the CDR3, the full variable domain is KAGVTQTPRYLIKTRGQQVTLSCSPISGHRSVSWYQQTPGQGLQFLFEYFSETQRNKGNFPGRFSGRQFSNSRSEMNVSTLELGDSALYLCASSLGVGTLGNQPQHFGDGTRLSIL.

The J gene is TRBJ2-3, the V gene TRBV6-2 or TRBV6-3, with 12 bases that match TRBD2. J lost 0 bases, V lost 5 bases, and 6 bases had no gene match. From germline, CDR1 is MNHEY and CDR2 SVGEGT. The CDR3 extends over 17 amino acids. The chain's CDR3 is CASSLAGGRSSTDTQYF. The DNA of the CDR3 is TGTGCCAGCAGTCTAGCGGGGGGGCGATCTAGCACAGATACGCAGTATTTT.

The chain links TRBV12-3 or TRBV12-4 to TRBJ1-2; 11 bases line up with TRBD1. CDR3 size: 13 residues. V lost 5 bases, J lost 6 bases, and 2 bases stayed unmatched. The CDR3: CASSRDRGDGYTF. In DNA form, the CDR3 reads TGTGCCAGCAGTCGGGACAGGGGGGATGGCTACACCTTC.

The J gene is TRBJ1-2, the V gene TRBV12-3 or TRBV12-4; D is ambiguous. This CDR3 has 13 amino acids. Trimming took off 2 bases at V and 7 bases at J, with 11 bases between the two ends. In DNA form, the CDR3 reads TGTGCCAGCAGTTTAACAGTATCGTTTGGCTACACCTTC. This gives the protein CASSLTVSFGYTF.

Concerning this clone itself: The same CDR3 is also encoded by other DNA sequences in this sample. The rearrangement links TRBV7-2 to TRBJ2-7; the match to TRBD2 covers 10 bases. The CDR3 has 15 residues. Trimming took 1 base from V and 2 from J; bases not matched to a gene: 2. CDR1 is SGHTA, CDR2 FQGNSA, per germline. The CDR3 region has the DNA TGTGCCAGCAGCTTAGGAGCGGGGGGGCCCTACGAGCAGTACTTC. It translates to CASSLGAGGPYEQYF.

The chain employs TRBV19 and TRBJ2-3; 7 positions match TRBD2. With V trimmed by 7 bases and J by 14 bases, 15 bases remained unmatched. This CDR3 comprises 13 residues. Germline V gene lookup returns CDR1 LNHDA and CDR2 SQIVND (reference sequence). CDR3 DNA sequence: TGTGCCAGTACCCCCGAAGCGGGAACGCGAGGGTATTTT. Its protein product is CASTPEAGTRGYF.